This T cell receptor (beta chain) comes out of a study of technical replicates of blood from a few donors. Trimming removed 4 bases at V and 3 bases at J, with 12 bases between. This CDR3 comprises 15 residues. Germline V gene sequence: CDR1 MGHRA, CDR2 YSYEKL. This table comes from immunoSEQ multiplex PCR, and its TCRdb copy is limited to in-frame clones, with some not included. The table records fewer than 70,000 clones, about 86% of them present only once. This clonotype was obtained from a human donor in good health. Some clones in this sample may be carry-over from other donors' samples. The sample was PBMCs. V is TRBV4-1 and J is TRBJ1-4, with a weak D call TRBD1 (5 bases). CDR3 nucleotide sequence: TGCGCCAGCAGCCTCATCGCGGGGCCTAATGAAAAACTGTTTTTT. Its protein product is CASSLIAGPNEKLFF.